The 10 T cell receptor beta chains presented below share a single source sample, sequenced in a study of shared clonotypes between healthy human individuals. Assay used: immunoSEQ multiplex PCR; TCRdb lists only in-frame clones, some missing. The table includes some 2,500,000 clones, roughly 92% detected once. Material: naive CD4+ T cells from PBMCs. Subset denoted: CD45RA+ positively selected. The origin of the receptors is a man aged 18 to 29 in good health. Some clones in this sample may be carry-over from other donors' samples.

A word on this clone: Other DNA sequences of this sample code for an identical CDR3. The gene calls are TRBV2 and TRBJ2-1; no definite D call. The CDR3 is 13 residues long. The germline V gene has CDR1 SNHLY and CDR2 FYNNEI. Trimming stripped 7 bases from V and 4 bases from J, with 11 bases between. CDR3 region: CASTAGIYNEQFF. In DNA form, the CDR3 reads TGTGCCAGCACTGCAGGAATATACAATGAGCAGTTCTTC.

This clone was counted between two and nine times. CDR3 nucleotides: TGTGCCAGCAGCTATTGGGGGAACACCGGGGAGCTGTTTTTT. Protein: CASSYWGNTGELFF. The rearrangement joins TRBV7-3 to TRBJ2-2; D is unclear. With 4 bases removed from V and 1 base from J, the gap between germline ends came to 7 bases. The CDR3 runs to 14 residues. Germline CDR1 SGHTA, CDR2 FQGTGA.

In regard to this clone: This CDR3 is also generated by other DNA sequences in the sample. The chain has TRBV27 and TRBJ2-3, with D tentatively TRBD2 (6 bases). CDR3 length: 13 amino acids. The V gene lost 2 bases and the J gene lost 6 bases, with 9 bases spanning the gap. Germline CDR1 and CDR2: MNHEY and SMNVEV (reference sequence). In DNA form, the CDR3 reads TGTGCCAGCAGTTTAAACCGGGGGGATACGCAGTATTTT. As protein: CASSLNRGDTQYF.

The rearrangement links TRBV9 to TRBJ2-1; D is tentatively TRBD1 or TRBD2 (5 bases each). Germline values: CDR1 SGDLS, CDR2 YYNGEE. CDR3 length: 17 amino acids. The V end was cut by 0 bases, the J end by 0 bases, with 13 bases between. CDR3 sequence reads: CASSVAVSGSSYNEQFF. For the CDR3, the DNA is TGTGCCAGCAGCGTAGCAGTTTCAGGGAGCTCCTACAATGAGCAGTTCTTC.

The rearrangement joins TRBV7-8 to TRBJ2-7; TRBD1 agrees at 7 bases. The V segment lost 1 base and the J segment 0 bases; nucleotides outside the gene matches: 3. Germline V gene data show CDR1 as SGHVS and CDR2 as FQNEAQ. The CDR3 extends over 15 amino acids. The CDR3 is CASSLEGTASYEQYF. CDR3 nucleotide sequence: TGTGCCAGCAGCTTAGAAGGGACAGCCTCCTACGAGCAGTACTTC.

The chain has TRBV7-9 and TRBJ1-4, with D unresolved. With 5 bases removed from V and 15 bases from J, the gap between germline ends came to 16 bases. The CDR3 consists of 12 residues. CDR1 is SEHNR and CDR2 is FQNEAQ in the germline V gene (reference sequence). The CDR3 DNA is TGTGCCAGCAGCCGTTCGGGCAAGTTGATGTTTTTT. Translating it yields CASSRSGKLMFF.

The chain links TRBV28 to TRBJ2-6; D possibly corresponds to TRBD1 (6 bases). V was cut by 7 bases and J by 0 bases, with 10 bases left in between. The length of the CDR3 is 15 residues. In germline, CDR1 is MDHEN, CDR2 SYDVKM. The CDR3 sequence: CASMGAYSGANVLTF. The CDR3 region has the DNA TGTGCCAGCATGGGGGCATACTCTGGGGCCAACGTCCTGACTTTC.

This chain uses TRBV7-2 with TRBJ2-4; tentative D call: TRBD2 (5 bases). Germline CDR1 reads SGHTA; CDR2 reads FQGNSA. The germline V and J ends were trimmed by 4 bases and 11 bases, with 15 bases remaining between them. The CDR3 runs 13 residues. The DNA of the CDR3 is TGTGCCAGCAGCTCACTAGACGGTCTTCTTCAGTACTTC. Translation: CASSSLDGLLQYF.

The V gene is TRBV29-1, the J gene TRBJ2-3; 14 nucleotides line up with TRBD2. V lost 5 bases and J lost 5; bases outside the gene matches: 9. This CDR3 contains 16 residues. Per the germline V gene, CDR1 is SQVTM and CDR2 is ANQGSEA. This CDR3 is CSVSQGLAGVVDTQYF. The CDR3 DNA reads TGCAGCGTTTCCCAGGGACTAGCGGGAGTAGTAGATACGCAGTATTTT.

A remark on this clone: Other DNA sequences in the same sample also yield this CDR3. The chain couples TRBV5-1 to TRBJ1-1; tentative D call: TRBD1 (5 bases). Trimming pared 1 base from V and 0 bases from J, leaving 10 bases between. Germline CDR1 and CDR2: SGHRS and YFSETQ. The CDR3 runs to 15 residues. CDR3 in DNA: TGCGCCAGCAGCTTGTTGTCCAGGGTGAACACTGAAGCTTTCTTT. Encoded protein: CASSLLSRVNTEAFF. Variable domain in full (rest from reference TRBV5-1 and TRBJ1-1): KAGVTQTPRYLIKTRGQQVTLSCSPISGHRSVSWYQQTPGQGLQFLFEYFSETQRNKGNFPGRFSGRQFSNSRSEMNVSTLELGDSALYLCASSLLSRVNTEAFFGQGTRLTVV.